The 16 T cell receptor beta chains presented below share a single source sample, sequenced in a study of blood T cells in healthy people across ages. A second PCR, run for roughly 7 to 12 cycles, used a sample-barcoded 5' primer plus a J-beta primer mix. TCRdb called the 5' RACE reads again in MiXCR, with one record for every CDR3 protein. The table shows about 1.1 million distinct CDR3 sequences, with around two fifths occurring only once. Sequences were obtained from blood. Source of these receptors: a man aged 18 to 30 in good health.

This clonotype came up once. A much larger clone differs from this one at a single base, so this may be a read error. This chain joins TRBV25-1 and TRBJ1-2; TRBD1 is a possible D gene (6 bases). The CDR3 is 14 residues long. Per germline, CDR1 MGHDK and CDR2 SYGVNS. V was clipped by 2 bases and J by 4 bases, with 11 bases between them. DNA of the CDR3: TGTGCCAGCAGTGAACCGGGGGCGCTCTATGGCTACACCTTC. Translated, it gives CASSEPGALYGYTF.

The gene calls are TRBV11-2 and TRBJ2-3, with 9 bases lining up with TRBD2. CDR1 and CDR2 (germline): SGHAT, FQNNGV. V trimming: 3 bases; J trimming: 2 bases; junction bases outside the gene matches: 6. CDR3 length: 16 residues. CDR3 sequence reads: CASSFPAGGPTDTQYF. Here the CDR3 DNA reads TGTGCCAGCAGCTTTCCAGCGGGGGGCCCCACAGATACGCAGTATTTT.

This rearrangement joins TRBV19 to TRBJ1-4, with D possibly matching TRBD1 (5 bases). This CDR3 comprises 15 residues. Germline CDR1 is LNHDA and CDR2 is SQIVND (reference sequence). V was pared by 4 bases and J by 5 bases, with 14 bases between. For the CDR3, the DNA is TGTGCCAGTAGTAACCCCCGAGGGGCCAATGAAAAACTGTTTTTT. It translates to CASSNPRGANEKLFF.

This clonotype has just a few counts. This chain uses TRBV5-1 with TRBJ1-6, with TRBD1 identical over 7 bases. The CDR3 loop spans 16 amino acids. The ends lost 0 bases at V and 5 bases at J; junction bases unmatched: 5. Germline V gene sequence: CDR1 SGHRS, CDR2 YFSETQ. CDR3 bases: TGCGCCAGCAGCTTGGCCGGGACAGCTAATAATTCACCCCTCCACTTT. It specifies CASSLAGTANNSPLHF.

This sequence joins TRBV7-2 and TRBJ1-1; TRBD1 matches 9 bases. This CDR3 is built from 16 residues. Germline V lookup: CDR1 SGHTA, CDR2 FQGNSA. The J segment lost 2 bases and the V segment lost 5 bases, leaving 9 bases of the junction unmatched. Written as DNA, the CDR3 is TGTGCCAGCAGCCTGAGATTGACAGGGGGTAACACTGAAGCTTTCTTT. Its translation: CASSLRLTGGNTEAFF.

The count of this clonotype is one. The chain uses TRBV5-6 and TRBJ2-3; TRBD1 agrees at 10 bases. CDR3 size: 15 residues. Germline values: CDR1 SGHDT, CDR2 YYEEEE. With V trimmed by 4 bases and J by 1 base, 3 bases remained unmatched. The CDR3 spells CASSTGQGGTDTQYF. CDR3 in DNA: TGTGCCAGCAGCACAGGACAGGGGGGCACAGATACGCAGTATTTT.

J is TRBJ2-1 and V is TRBV19; no reliable D call. CDR1 is LNHDA and CDR2 is SQIVND in the germline V gene (reference sequence). V lost 5 bases and J lost 6, with 11 bases in between. The CDR3 has 13 residues. The CDR3 DNA sequence: TGTGCCAGTAGTCCCCTCCCCCCCAATGAGCAGTTCTTC. It is translated as CASSPLPPNEQFF.

There are a few counts of this clonotype. The chain recombines TRBV6-5 with TRBJ2-1; unclear D gene. Per germline, CDR1 MNHEY and CDR2 SVGAGI. The germline V and J ends were trimmed by 6 bases and 6 bases, with 12 bases remaining between them. The CDR3 runs to 13 residues. CDR3 in DNA: TGTGCCAGCAGACAAACACACACCAATGAGCAGTTCTTC. Translated, it gives CASRQTHTNEQFF.

This clonotype has a single count. This rearrangement joins TRBV20-1 to TRBJ2-4, with a weak D call TRBD1 (5 bases). Judging by the DNA end, TRBJ2-5 fits better; the J call may be wrong. Germline CDR1 reads DFQATT; CDR2 reads SNEGSKA (reference sequence). CDR3 length equals 14 residues. CDR3 DNA sequence: TGCAGTGCTAGCCCGACAGCCAGCCAAGAGACCCAGTACTTC. Residues: CSASPTASQETQYF.

This clonotype was seen more than once but under ten times. DNA for the CDR3: TGCAGTGCTAGACCAGGACAGGGTCAGTACGATTCACCCCTCCACTTT. Amino acid sequence: CSARPGQGQYDSPLHF. This chain joins TRBV20-1 and TRBJ1-6, with TRBD1 identical over 8 bases. The V gene's germline CDR1 is DFQATT and CDR2 SNEGSKA (reference sequence). With V trimmed by 2 bases and J by 8 bases, 11 bases remained unmatched. This CDR3 contains 16 residues.

With respect to this clonotype: The junction departs from the called germline gene at one end, perhaps through a read error. The J gene is TRBJ1-6, the V gene TRBV7-9; TRBD1 matches at 7 bases. This CDR3 is 14 amino acids long. From germline, CDR1 is SEHNR and CDR2 FQNEAQ (reference sequence). In DNA form, the CDR3 reads TGTGCCAGCAGACAAACAGGGGTCGGTTCACCCCCCCACTTT. This gives the protein CASRQTGVGSPPHF.

This clonotype occurred a few times. Here the CDR3 DNA reads TGTGCCAGCAGCTTAGCGGGACGGCGCGATGAGCAGTTCTTC. Amino acid sequence: CASSLAGRRDEQFF. The genes are TRBV7-2 and TRBJ2-1; D tentatively reads TRBD1 or TRBD2 (5 bases each). The CDR3 spans 14 residues. CDR1 and CDR2 from the germline V gene are SGHTA and FQGNSA. V dropped 0 bases and J dropped 8 bases, with 11 bases sitting between them.

The chain is built from TRBV20-1 and TRBJ2-2; TRBD1 or TRBD2 may be the D gene (5 bases each). Trimming removed 2 bases at V and 4 bases at J, with 11 bases between. The CDR3 is 14 amino acids. The germline V gene has CDR1 DFQATT and CDR2 SNEGSKA (reference sequence). The CDR3 loop is CSARSGAGTGELFF. DNA for the CDR3: TGCAGTGCTAGATCCGGGGCCGGCACCGGGGAGCTGTTTTTT.

V is TRBV2 and J is TRBJ1-2, with D uncertain. The CDR3 spans 10 residues. Trimming removed 6 bases from V and 9 bases from J, with 8 bases in between. The V gene's germline CDR1 is SNHLY and CDR2 FYNNEI. The CDR3 bases are TGTGCCAGCAGGGGGAAGAGCTACACCTTC. This sequence encodes CASRGKSYTF.

This clonotype has a handful of counts. The chain is built from TRBV24-1 and TRBJ2-5, with D possibly being TRBD1 (6 bases). V lost 0 bases and J 2 bases, leaving 12 bases between the germline ends. This CDR3 is 16 amino acids long. CDR1 is KGHDR and CDR2 is SFDVKD in the germline V gene. The CDR3 here is CATSDLGRGYQETQYF. In DNA form, the CDR3 reads TGTGCCACCAGTGATTTGGGCAGGGGTTATCAAGAGACCCAGTACTTC.

J is TRBJ2-7 and V is TRBV5-8, with 7 positions matching TRBD1. The germline gives CDR1 SGHTS, CDR2 YDEGEE. The CDR3 has 16 residues. V was clipped by 1 base and J by 2 bases; unmatched bases: 9. This chain's CDR3 is CASSLSHRDSPYEQYF. The DNA of the CDR3 is TGTGCCAGCAGCTTGAGCCACCGGGACAGCCCCTACGAGCAGTACTTC.